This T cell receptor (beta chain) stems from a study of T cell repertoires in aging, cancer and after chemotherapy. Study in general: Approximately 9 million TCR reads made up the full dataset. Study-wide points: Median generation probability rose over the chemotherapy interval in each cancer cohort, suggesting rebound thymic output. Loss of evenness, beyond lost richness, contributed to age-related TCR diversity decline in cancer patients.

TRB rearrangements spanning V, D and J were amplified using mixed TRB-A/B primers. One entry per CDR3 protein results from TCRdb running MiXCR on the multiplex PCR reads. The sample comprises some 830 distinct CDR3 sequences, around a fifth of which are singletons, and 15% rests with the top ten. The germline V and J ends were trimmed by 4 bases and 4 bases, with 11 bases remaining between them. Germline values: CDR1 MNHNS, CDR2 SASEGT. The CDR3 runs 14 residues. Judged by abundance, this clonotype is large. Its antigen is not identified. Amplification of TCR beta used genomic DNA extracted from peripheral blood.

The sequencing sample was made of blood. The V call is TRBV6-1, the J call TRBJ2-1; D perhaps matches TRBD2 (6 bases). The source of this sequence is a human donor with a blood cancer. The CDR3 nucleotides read TGTGCCAGCAGTGCGACGGGGGAGTACAATGAGCAGTTCTTC. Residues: CASSATGEYNEQFF.